These 4 T cell receptor beta chains came from one sample sequenced in a study of blood T cell repertoires in COVID-19. Measured with immunoSEQ multiplex PCR; TCRdb has only the in-frame clones, and not every one. The data hold tens of thousands of clones, with approximately 82% observed a single time. The material sequenced was peripheral blood. The receptor source for this set is a human donor in a cohort sampled during active COVID-19.

V is TRBV12-3 or TRBV12-4 and J is TRBJ2-7, with TRBD1 matching 7 bases. The V segment lost 5 bases and the J segment 3 bases; nucleotides outside the gene matches: 1. The CDR3 extends over 12 amino acids. CDR3 DNA sequence: TGTGCCAGCAGTCGGACAGGCTACGAGCAGTACTTC. It codes for CASSRTGYEQYF.

The chain couples TRBV10-3 to TRBJ1-2; 10 bases map to TRBD1. The CDR3 runs 13 residues. CDR1 and CDR2 (germline): ENHRY, SYGVKD. The junction had 4 bases not matched to a gene; V was cut back by 0 bases and J by 12 bases. CDR3 sequence (DNA): TGTGCCATCAGTGAGTCGAGGGACAGGGGAGACACCTTC. This gives the protein CAISESRDRGDTF.

DNA of the CDR3: TGTGCCAGCAGGCTCTCGCAGGGGAACACCGGGGAGCTGTTTTTT. Amino acids: CASRLSQGNTGELFF. The chain uses TRBV6-5 and TRBJ2-2; D might be TRBD1 (5 bases). Trimming pared 6 bases from V and 1 base from J, leaving 12 bases between. The CDR3 contains 15 residues. CDR1 is MNHEY and CDR2 is SVGAGI in the germline V gene.

This sequence joins TRBV4-1 and TRBJ2-5, with a possible D match to TRBD2 (7 bases). The ends were cut back, 2 bases at V and 5 bases at J, with 18 bases in the middle. CDR1 and CDR2 from the germline V gene are MGHRA and YSYEKL. The CDR3 sequence is 16 residues long. In DNA form, the CDR3 reads TGCGCCAGCAGCCAAAGAGGGGAGGGGGTTTGGGAGACCCAGTACTTC. This encodes CASSQRGEGVWETQYF.